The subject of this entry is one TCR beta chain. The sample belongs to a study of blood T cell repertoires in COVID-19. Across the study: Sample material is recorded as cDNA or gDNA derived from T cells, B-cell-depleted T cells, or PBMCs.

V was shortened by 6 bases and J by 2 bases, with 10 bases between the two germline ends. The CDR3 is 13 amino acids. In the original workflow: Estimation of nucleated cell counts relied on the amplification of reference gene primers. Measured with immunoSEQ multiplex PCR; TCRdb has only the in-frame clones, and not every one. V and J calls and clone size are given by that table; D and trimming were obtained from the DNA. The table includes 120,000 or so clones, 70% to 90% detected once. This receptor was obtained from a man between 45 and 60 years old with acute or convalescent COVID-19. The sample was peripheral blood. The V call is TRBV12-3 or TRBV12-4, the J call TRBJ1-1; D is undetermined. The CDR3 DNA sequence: TGTGCCAGCAGCTCACAAGAAAACACTGAAGCTTTCTTT. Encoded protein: CASSSQENTEAFF.